The 12 T cell receptor beta chains listed next were all sequenced from one sample in a study of shared clonotypes between healthy human individuals. Assay used: immunoSEQ multiplex PCR; TCRdb lists only in-frame clones, some missing. The sample yields some 740,000 clones, about 91% seen once. The naive CD8 subset, CD45RO-negative cells positively selected for CCR7, excluded terminally differentiated effector memory CD45RA+ cells. The sequencing sample was made of naive CD8+ T cells sorted from blood. The receptors here all came from a man aged 30 to 39 in good health.

This clone was observed a single time. V usage is TRBV16 and J usage is TRBJ2-3, with TRBD2 as a possible D gene (5 bases). The germline V gene encodes CDR1 KGHSY and CDR2 FQNENV. CDR3 length equals 15 residues. The ends were cut back, 2 bases at V and 3 bases at J, with 12 bases in the middle. CDR3 loop: CASSQEVRGTDTQYF. The CDR3 DNA sequence: TGTGCCAGCAGCCAAGAGGTCCGGGGAACAGATACGCAGTATTTT.

This chain links TRBV5-4 with TRBJ2-3; TRBD2 matches at 12 bases. CDR1 is SGHNT and CDR2 is YYREEE in the germline V gene (reference sequence). The CDR3 covers 16 residues. V gave up 4 bases and J gave up 2 bases; unmatched junction bases: 5. The CDR3 is CASSPGLAGTTDTQYF. The CDR3 DNA is TGTGCCAGCAGCCCCGGACTAGCGGGAACCACAGATACGCAGTATTTT.

This clone showed up just once. This chain connects TRBV27 to TRBJ2-7; 7 bases line up with TRBD2. Losses at the gene ends were 8 bases for V and 4 bases for J; bases not matched to a gene: 8. The germline gives CDR1 MNHEY, CDR2 SMNVEV (reference sequence). CDR3 length: 13 residues. In nucleotides, the CDR3 is TGTGCCAGCTCGCAGGGAGGGTGGTACGAGCAGTACTTC. Translation gives CASSQGGWYEQYF.

The chain couples TRBV28 to TRBJ2-7; possibly TRBD1 for D (6 bases). Looked up from germline, CDR1 is MDHEN and CDR2 is SYDVKM. CDR3 size: 15 residues. Trimming cost V 4 bases and J 2 bases, with 15 bases left between them. The CDR3 reads CASSSASGQTYEQYF. Here the CDR3 DNA reads TGTGCCAGCAGTTCAGCCTCGGGACAAACCTACGAGCAGTACTTC.

The V and J genes are TRBV30 and TRBJ2-5; possibly TRBD1 or TRBD2 for D (5 bases each). V lost 2 bases, J lost 5 bases, and 21 bases lay in between. Germline-derived CDR1 and CDR2 are GTSNPN and SVGIG (reference sequence). This CDR3 has 16 residues. CDR3 sequence reads: CAWSSPGTLGGETQYF. CDR3 nucleotides: TGTGCCTGGAGTTCGCCAGGGACGCTTGGTGGCGAGACCCAGTACTTC. Supplemented by reference TRBV30 and TRBJ2-5, the full variable domain reads SQTIHQWPATLVQPVGSPLSLECTVEGTSNPNLYWYRQAAGRGLQLLFYSVGIGQISSEVPQNLSASRPQDRQFILSSKKLLLSDSGFYLCAWSSPGTLGGETQYFGPGTRLLVL.

The V and J genes are TRBV27 and TRBJ1-4; the D gene is possibly TRBD1 (6 bases). The CDR3 is made up of 14 amino acids. Trimming shortened V by 6 bases and J by 8 bases, and 16 bases separated the two germline ends. In germline, CDR1 is MNHEY, CDR2 SMNVEV (reference sequence). The CDR3 region has the DNA TGTGCCAGCAGGACTCTAGGGGGTGAGGAAAAACTGTTTTTT. It encodes CASRTLGGEEKLFF.

The rearrangement joins TRBV5-1 to TRBJ2-7, with D unresolved. Germline CDR1 and CDR2: SGHRS and YFSETQ. The CDR3 totals 16 residues. Trimming shortened V by 1 base and J by 0 bases, and 14 bases separated the two germline ends. For the CDR3, the DNA is TGCGCCAGCAGCTTGTGGCCCCCTCGGTCCTCCTACGAGCAGTACTTC. Its translation is CASSLWPPRSSYEQYF.

This clone has just one count. The J gene is TRBJ2-1, the V gene TRBV5-1; 9 positions match TRBD2. The CDR3 contains 16 residues. Looked up from germline, CDR1 is SGHRS and CDR2 is YFSETQ. J gave up 8 bases and V 4 bases, and 13 bases lay outside the gene matches. CDR3 in amino acids: CASSKRAGGPLDEQFF. DNA for the CDR3: TGCGCCAGCAGCAAACGGGCGGGAGGGCCTCTGGATGAGCAGTTCTTC.

The CDR3 sequence: CASSLAGEGCRDEQFF. The CDR3, as DNA: TGTGCCAGCAGCTTAGCAGGAGAAGGGTGTAGGGATGAGCAGTTCTTC. The V call is TRBV7-7, the J call TRBJ2-1; the D is unclear. Germline lookup yields CDR1 SSHAT and CDR2 FNYEAQ (reference sequence). V was pared by 0 bases and J by 8 bases, with 17 bases between. The CDR3 covers 16 residues.

The chain carries TRBV28 and TRBJ2-1; D perhaps matches TRBD2 (6 bases). The CDR3 loop spans 17 amino acids. The germline V gene encodes CDR1 MDHEN and CDR2 SYDVKM. Deletions cut 5 bases from V and 6 bases from J, with 23 bases between. CDR3 bases: TGTGCCAGCAGTCCCCCACTCGGGGGTCGTGTTGTCAATGAGCAGTTCTTC. The encoded protein is CASSPPLGGRVVNEQFF.

The chain is built from TRBV7-9 and TRBJ2-7; the match to TRBD2 covers 10 bases. This CDR3 spans 17 amino acids. V lost 5 bases, J lost 0 bases, and 10 bases stayed unmatched. Per germline, CDR1 SEHNR and CDR2 FQNEAQ (reference sequence). Here the CDR3 DNA reads TGTGCCAGCAGCCCCAAAGGCACTAGCGGGAACTCCTACGAGCAGTACTTC. Its translation is CASSPKGTSGNSYEQYF. Looking up the rest from reference TRBV7-9 and TRBJ2-7 gives the full variable domain: DTGVSQNPRHKITKRGQNVTFRCDPISEHNRLYWYRQTLGQGPEFLTYFQNEAQLEKSRLLSDRFSAERPKGSFSTLEIQRTEQGDSAMYLCASSPKGTSGNSYEQYFGPGTRLTVT.

The chain joins TRBV19 to TRBJ2-5; no definite D call. With 6 bases removed from V and 1 base from J, the gap between germline ends came to 12 bases. In germline, CDR1 is LNHDA, CDR2 SQIVND (reference sequence). The CDR3 consists of 14 residues. The CDR3: CASSLGSFQETQYF. CDR3 bases: TGTGCCAGTAGCTTGGGCAGTTTCCAAGAGACCCAGTACTTC.